These 27 T cell receptor beta chains were all obtained from the same sample, sequenced in a study of blood T cells in healthy people across ages. Next came a second PCR, run for about 6 to 11 cycles, which used a sample-barcoded 5' primer along with a J-beta primer mix. MiXCR was run by TCRdb on the 5' RACE reads, yielding one entry per CDR3 protein. The sample lists around 1,500,000 distinct CDR3 sequences; about 30% were seen once. Sequenced input: blood. These TCRs come from a woman aged 30 to 39 in good health.

This clonotype was seen more than once but under ten times. V and J are TRBV12-3 or TRBV12-4 and TRBJ2-5; D is perhaps TRBD1 (6 bases). V gave up 5 bases and J gave up 5 bases, with 12 bases separating them. There are 13 residues in the CDR3. CDR3 nucleotides: TGTGCCAGCAGTCTCACAGGGATTGAGACCCAGTACTTC. Its translation is CASSLTGIETQYF.

In this sample, this clonotype turned up a few times. The chain couples TRBV14 to TRBJ2-3; maybe TRBD2 (6 bases). Germline CDR1 and CDR2: SGHDN and FVKESK. The ends were cut back, 1 base at V and 1 base at J, with 12 bases in the middle. The CDR3 has 16 amino acids. The CDR3 DNA reads as TGTGCCAGCAGCCAAGTAGGGGCTAGCGGCACAGATACGCAGTATTTT. Translation: CASSQVGASGTDTQYF.

This clonotype was observed at least ten times. The junction departs from the called germline gene at one end, perhaps through a read error. This rearrangement joins TRBV3-1 to TRBJ1-1; possible D gene TRBD1, 6 bases. Germline CDR1 is LGHDT and CDR2 is YNNKEL (reference sequence). The length of the CDR3 is 13 residues. CDR3 loop: CASSWGGGTEAFF. CDR3 nucleotide sequence: TGCGCCAGCAGCTGGGGAGGGGGCACTGAAGCTTTCTTT. Looking up the rest from reference TRBV3-1 and TRBJ1-1 gives the full variable domain: DTAVSQTPKYLVTQMGNDKSIKCEQNLGHDTMYWYKQDSKKFLKIMFSYNNKELIINETVPNRFSPKSPDKAHLNLHINSLELGDSAVYFCASSWGGGTEAFFGQGTRLTVV.

As concerns this clonotype: With a much larger clone just one base away, this may be a read error. The J gene is TRBJ2-4, the V gene TRBV12-3 or TRBV12-4; 8 nucleotides match TRBD2. This CDR3 is 14 amino acids long. The V and J ends lost 5 bases and 13 bases, in that order; junction bases with no gene match: 13. The CDR3 reads CASSVGTRTYAQYF. The CDR3 DNA reads TGTGCCAGCAGTGTCGGGACTAGGACCTACGCGCAGTACTTC.

This clonotype came up many times. The chain joins TRBV28 to TRBJ2-4; D is ambiguous. Per the germline V gene, CDR1 is MDHEN and CDR2 is SYDVKM. Trimming removed 2 bases from V and 7 bases from J, with 15 bases in between. The CDR3 is made up of 15 amino acids. The CDR3 sequence is CASSLLEPSLNIQYF. The CDR3 nucleotides read TGTGCCAGCAGTTTACTCGAGCCCTCTCTGAACATTCAGTACTTC.

This clonotype was detected a few times. The chain carries TRBV5-1 and TRBJ2-7; TRBD1 matches at 8 bases. This CDR3 is built from 15 residues. Trimming cost V 0 bases and J 5 bases; bases outside gene matches: 7. In germline, CDR1 is SGHRS, CDR2 YFSETQ. CDR3: CASSLAAGGFDEQYF. CDR3 DNA: TGCGCCAGCAGCTTGGCAGCAGGGGGCTTCGACGAGCAGTACTTC.

This chain's CDR3 is CASSLPGQSLAKNIQYF. As DNA, the CDR3 is TGTGCCAGCAGCTTGCCGGGACAATCTCTAGCCAAAAACATTCAGTACTTC. The V gene is TRBV5-5, the J gene TRBJ2-4; D may be TRBD1 (6 bases). CDR3 size: 17 residues. Trimming removed 1 base from V and 0 bases from J, with 14 bases in between. Germline V CDR1 and CDR2: SGHKS, YYEKEE (reference sequence).

On this clonotype itself: A much larger clone lies one base from this, so it may be a read error. The chain uses TRBV29-1 and TRBJ1-2; a possible D gene is TRBD1 (5 bases). Between the trimmed V and J ends, which lost 4 bases and 5 bases, there was a span of 14 bases. CDR1 is SQVTM, CDR2 ANQGSEA, per germline. CDR3 size: 13 residues. The CDR3 here is CSVGTGACYGYTF. The CDR3 coding sequence is TGCAGCGTTGGGACCGGGGCATGTTATGGCTACACCTTC.

This chain joins TRBV5-1 and TRBJ2-4, with D uncertain. The J call is in doubt because the DNA end fits TRBJ2-7 better. The CDR3 spans 16 residues. The germline V gene has CDR1 SGHRS and CDR2 YFSETQ. CDR3 in amino acids: CASSPQAPGRFAEQYF. The CDR3 DNA reads TGCGCCAGCAGCCCTCAAGCTCCCGGCCGTTTTGCCGAGCAGTACTTC.

This clonotype was seen a few times. J is TRBJ1-5 and V is TRBV15; D not certain. Germline V gives CDR1 LNHNV, CDR2 YYDKDF (reference sequence). The CDR3 contains 13 residues. The V and J ends lost 0 bases and 8 bases respectively, with 8 bases between them. The CDR3 sequence: CATSRDADEPQHF. DNA for the CDR3: TGTGCCACCAGCAGAGACGCGGATGAGCCCCAGCATTTT.

To note about this clonotype: One end of the junction varies from germline; a read error may be responsible. This chain links TRBV7-9 with TRBJ2-5; D is unclear. Germline V gene data show CDR1 as SEHNR and CDR2 as FQNEAQ (reference sequence). The CDR3 sequence is 15 residues long. The CDR3 protein is CAGSFSLFSQETQYF. The CDR3 coding sequence is TGTGCCGGCAGCTTTTCGCTGTTCTCCCAAGAGACCCAGTACTTC.

This clonotype showed up just a few times. The rearrangement links TRBV4-1 to TRBJ2-3; tentatively, D is TRBD2 (6 bases). CDR3 length: 12 residues. V dropped 4 bases and J dropped 9 bases, with 11 bases sitting between them. Germline V lookup: CDR1 MGHRA, CDR2 YSYEKL. CDR3 in DNA: TGCGCCAGCAGCCGCGGTGCGGGAACGCAGTATTTT. Encoded protein: CASSRGAGTQYF.

The CDR3 DNA reads TGTGCCACCAGGGGGACAGGGTCCGGCATTCAGTACTTC. It encodes CATRGTGSGIQYF. V is TRBV24-1 and J is TRBJ2-4; TRBD1 aligns across 9 bases. The V and J ends lost 7 bases and 9 bases, in that order; junction bases with no gene match: 6. CDR3 length: 13 amino acids. From germline, CDR1 is KGHDR and CDR2 SFDVKD.

This clonotype occurred many times. The chain combines TRBV6-5 with TRBJ2-5; no firm D call. CDR1 MNHEY and CDR2 SVGAGI come from the germline V gene. The CDR3 contains 14 residues. V was clipped by 5 bases and J by 5 bases, with 15 bases between them. CDR3 sequence: CASSPTRVKETQYF. The CDR3 DNA is TGTGCCAGCAGTCCAACCCGAGTAAAGGAGACCCAGTACTTC.

This clonotype was recorded many times. This chain joins TRBV7-2 and TRBJ1-5; 7 nucleotides align to TRBD1. The CDR3 loop spans 15 amino acids. Germline V CDR1 and CDR2: SGHTA, FQGNSA. Losses at the gene ends were 3 bases for V and 6 bases for J; bases not matched to a gene: 8. CDR3 sequence reads: CASSFTGETRQPQHF. CDR3 DNA: TGTGCCAGCAGCTTTACAGGGGAGACTCGTCAGCCCCAGCATTTT.

The chain employs TRBV5-1 and TRBJ2-1; 8 bases are a match to TRBD2. The germline V gene encodes CDR1 SGHRS and CDR2 YFSETQ. J gave up 7 bases and V 0 bases, and 9 bases lay outside the gene matches. CDR3 length equals 16 residues. The CDR3 loop reads CASSLAPGGAENEQFF. The CDR3 nucleotides read TGCGCCAGCAGCTTGGCACCCGGGGGGGCCGAGAATGAGCAGTTCTTC. Full variable domain (remainder filled in from reference TRBV5-1 and TRBJ2-1): KAGVTQTPRYLIKTRGQQVTLSCSPISGHRSVSWYQQTPGQGLQFLFEYFSETQRNKGNFPGRFSGRQFSNSRSEMNVSTLELGDSALYLCASSLAPGGAENEQFFGPGTRLTVL.

The chain combines TRBV6-2 or TRBV6-3 with TRBJ2-5, with D perhaps matching TRBD2 (5 bases). Germline V CDR1 and CDR2: MNHEY, SVGEGT. The V and J ends lost 1 base and 11 bases respectively, with 17 bases between them. The CDR3 is made up of 14 amino acids. The CDR3 spells CASSYWEKLNTQYF. Here the CDR3 DNA reads TGTGCCAGCAGTTACTGGGAGAAGTTAAACACGCAGTACTTC.

Comments on this clonotype: A much larger clone differs from this one at a single base, so this may be a read error. V usage is TRBV6-2 or TRBV6-3 and J usage is TRBJ2-7; 9 positions agree with TRBD2. Per germline, CDR1 MNHEY and CDR2 SVGEGT. The CDR3 extends over 17 amino acids. J gave up 7 bases and V 4 bases, and 17 bases lay outside the gene matches. The CDR3 DNA follows: TGTGCCAGCAGTTGGGGGGTAGCGGGAGCGGGAGTCGATGAGCAGTACTTC. It yields the protein CASSWGVAGAGVDEQYF.

V and J are TRBV3-1 and TRBJ1-1, with 10 bases lining up with TRBD1. This CDR3 has 17 residues. Unmatched junction bases numbered 10, after V lost 2 bases and J lost 4 bases. Germline V lookup: CDR1 LGHDT, CDR2 YNNKEL (reference sequence). In nucleotides, the CDR3 is TGTGCCAGCAGCCAAACGGACAGGGGGGCAAGGGGCACTGAAGCTTTCTTT. Protein sequence: CASSQTDRGARGTEAFF.

Comments on this clonotype: A junction boundary mismatches the germline segment, possibly from a read error. CDR3 DNA sequence: TGTGCCATCAGCTCACCGGGACAGCAAGAGACCCAGTACTTC. Translated, it gives CAISSPGQQETQYF. V is TRBV7-9 and J is TRBJ2-5; 7 positions agree with TRBD1. The CDR3 covers 14 residues. CDR1 is SEHNR and CDR2 is FQNEAQ in the germline V gene (reference sequence).

This clonotype was seen only a few times. J is TRBJ2-5 and V is TRBV12-3 or TRBV12-4; 8 bases agree with TRBD2. The CDR3 extends over 15 amino acids. The ends lost 9 bases at V and 5 bases at J; junction bases unmatched: 14. CDR3 amino acids: CASGILLAGDETQYF. Written as DNA, the CDR3 is TGTGCCAGTGGGATCCTTCTAGCGGGCGATGAGACCCAGTACTTC.

On this clonotype: A much larger clone is a single base away; this may be a read error. The rearrangement links TRBV9 to TRBJ2-1; 11 bases agree with TRBD1. Germline CDR1 reads SGDLS; CDR2 reads YYNGEE. The CDR3 extends over 15 amino acids. After removal of 1 base from V and 6 bases from J, the junction contained 3 bases not matched to a gene. For the CDR3, the DNA is TGTGCCAGCAGCGTACGAGGGACAGGGGGCAATGAGCAGTTCTTC. Translation: CASSVRGTGGNEQFF.

The V gene is TRBV7-8, the J gene TRBJ1-1; 10 nucleotides agree with TRBD1. This CDR3 spans 15 amino acids. In germline, CDR1 is SGHVS, CDR2 FQNEAQ. V was clipped by 4 bases and J by 4 bases; unmatched bases: 6. CDR3: CASSSDGTGVTEAFF. The CDR3 nucleotides are TGTGCCAGCAGCTCCGATGGGACAGGGGTCACTGAAGCTTTCTTT.

As for this clonotype: The junction and the germline gene differ at one end; a read error may be behind it. This rearrangement joins TRBV12-3 or TRBV12-4 to TRBJ2-3; D might be TRBD1 (6 bases). This CDR3 region has 13 residues. CDR3 sequence: CASSSGDTDAQYF. For the CDR3, the DNA is TGTGCCAGCAGTTCTGGGGACACAGATGCGCAGTATTTT.

V is TRBV23-1 and J is TRBJ1-2; 9 bases match TRBD1. TRBV23-1 is placed among ORFs of uncertain function. V shed 2 bases and J 4 bases; nucleotides not matched to a gene: 8. The CDR3 extends over 16 amino acids. This CDR3 is CASSQVSPGQGYGYTF. CDR3 DNA: TGCGCCAGCAGTCAAGTCTCCCCGGGACAGGGCTATGGCTACACCTTC.

This clonotype turned up a few times. The chain recombines TRBV20-1 with TRBJ1-1; D gene uncertain. Per the germline V gene, CDR1 is DFQATT and CDR2 is SNEGSKA (reference sequence). The CDR3 is 11 residues long. V was cut by 4 bases and J by 1 base, with 4 bases left in between. The CDR3 DNA reads as TGCAGTGCTAAACGGAACACTGAAGCTTTCTTT. Translating it yields CSAKRNTEAFF.

The chain is built from TRBV15 and TRBJ2-4; TRBD1 is a possible D gene (5 bases). The CDR3 consists of 15 residues. Germline CDR1 and CDR2: LNHNV and YYDKDF (reference sequence). Trimming cost V 1 base and J 3 bases, with 10 bases left between them. CDR3 in amino acids: CATSRGTMDKNIQYF. DNA for the CDR3: TGTGCCACCAGCAGAGGGACAATGGACAAAAACATTCAGTACTTC.